This section outlines one TCR beta chain sequence together with its context. Its antigen remains undetermined. No quality values exist for individual bases; no much larger clone is one base distant. This entry comes from a study of blood T cell repertoires in COVID-19 (dated by TCRdb to the early 2020s). With respect to the entire study: Samples covering the acute and convalescent phases of COVID-19 were provided by collaborators in the United States, Italy and Spain. Subjects who had been exposed to COVID-19, were actively infected with it, or had recovered from it provided the deeply sampled blood TCRbeta repertoires that made up the dataset. The repertoires were released in a freely available public database meant as a resource for research on the immune response to SARS-CoV-2. The prospective study material was composed of cDNA or gDNA derived from T cells, B-cell-depleted T cells, or PBMCs. Samples came from the ongoing ImmuneRACE study (first 160 participants) plus 1,254 subjects from 6 global collaborators. Where available, HLA class I and class II types were obtained from metadata supplied by the sample provider rather than from assay-based typing. Sample metadata almost always included a de-identified subject ID, COVID-19 status, age in years and sex. The paper as a whole reports these results and caveats: The amount of clinical and demographic metadata varied by source and participant and was provided uncurated.

TCRbeta CDR3 regions were amplified from genomic DNA using the immunoSEQ Assay, a bias-controlled multiplex PCR. The published analysis was carried out like this. The number of nucleated cells in each sample was estimated by amplification of reference gene primers within the assay. Sequence reads were collapsed and filtered to measure the absolute abundance of every unique TCRbeta CDR3 rearrangement. For each sample, productive Simpson clonality was calculated by taking the square root of Simpson's diversity index across productive rearrangements. TCRdb obtained this table from immuneACCESS and retained in-frame rearrangements with V and J assigned. These tables miss some clones; where compared with another copy, unresolved V genes account for less than half of the shortfall, and the remainder is unexplained. V, J and clone size are taken as reported in that table, and D and trimming were inferred from the DNA itself. The sample table records around 360,000 clones; roughly 90% of these occur just once. Around 3% of the sample comes from the top ten.

Participants in the prospective study were aged about 18 to 95 years, lived in 20 to 30 United States geographic areas, and enrolled through a virtual design. In the prospective study, cohorts were assigned on the basis of participant-reported clinical history obtained from a screening survey and a study questionnaire. ImmuneRACE Cohort 3 recovered participants were defined by two consecutive negative NP/OP PCR tests, healthcare professional clearance, or symptom resolution. In the prospective study, whole blood, serum and a nasopharyngeal or oropharyngeal swab were collected from each participant by mobile phlebotomists. Additional blood draws and questionnaires over an approximately two-month period could optionally be provided by prospective study participants. Blood samples from the prospective study were shipped frozen or at room temperature prior to DNA extraction. The sample comprised PBMCs or T cells enriched from blood (not recorded which). The receptor was isolated from a woman aged 25 to 39 who had recovered from COVID-19.

Read as DNA, the sequence is TGTGCCAGTGGGGCGAGAGGCTACACCTTC. This encodes CASGARGYTF. The chain employs TRBV21-1 and TRBJ1-2; TRBD1 is taken as the D call from the table, unchecked against the DNA. TRBV21-1 is assigned pseudogene status. There are 10 amino acids in the CDR3, from cysteine to phenylalanine inclusive. The CDR3 DNA has 30 bases and is translated from base 1.